This TCR beta chain is from a study of early T cells in non-severe SARS-CoV-2 infection. MiXCR was run by TCRdb on the 5' RACE reads, yielding one entry per CDR3 protein. The sample has roughly 80,000 distinct CDR3 sequences; about 11% are singletons. Overall study results and limits: Private and CD4 specificities were missed by VDJdb matching, skewed to anti-spike CD8.

Between the trimmed V and J ends, which lost 5 bases and 1 base, there was a span of 5 bases. This CDR3 comprises 12 residues. In germline, CDR1 is SGHTA, CDR2 FQGNSA. This clonotype was picked up many times. Its antigen is undetermined. Sample: whole blood, taken at baseline. This TCR derives from an adult who was a healthcare worker with PCR-confirmed SARS-CoV-2 infection or an uninfected control (not recorded which). The chain couples TRBV7-2 to TRBJ2-5; D gene uncertain. CDR3 sequence: CASSAGQETQYF. CDR3 nucleotides: TGTGCCAGCAGCGCTGGCCAAGAGACCCAGTACTTC. The entire variable domain, with the rest obtained from reference TRBV7-2 and TRBJ2-5, is as follows: GAGVSQSPSNKVTEKGKDVELRCDPISGHTALYWYRQSLGQGLEFLIYFQGNSAPDKSGLPSDRFSAERTGGSVSTLTIQRTQQEDSAVYLCASSAGQETQYFGPGTRLLVL.